This T cell receptor (beta chain) derives from a study of T cell changes during pregnancy in multiple sclerosis. CDR1 is SGDLS and CDR2 is YYNGEE in the germline V gene. This CDR3 comprises 14 residues. V lost 3 bases to trimming and J lost 4 bases; unmatched junction nucleotides: 5. Libraries were prepared by immunoSEQ multiplex PCR; TCRdb keeps only in-frame clonotypes and omits some of them. Here the sample spans approximately 100,000 clones, under 95% being singletons. The chain links TRBV9 to TRBJ1-2; 8 bases map to TRBD1. The material sequenced was peripheral blood, taken after pregnancy. The receptor comes from a female donor with multiple sclerosis, enrolled in a pregnancy study. The CDR3 reads CASSEQGAAYGYTF. The CDR3 coding sequence is TGTGCCAGCAGCGAGCAGGGGGCCGCCTATGGCTACACCTTC.